One sample yielded the 19 T cell receptor beta chains listed below, sequenced in a study of graft-versus-host responses after intestinal transplantation. TCRdb's table, derived via immunoSEQ multiplex PCR, lists solely in-frame clones and lacks some. The sample has approximately 88,000 clones, roughly nine tenths seen once. Their cognate antigens are unknown. Here the sequenced sample was unstimulated CD4+ T cells sorted from spleen or lymph node cells, taken before intestinal transplant. The receptors derive from a human donor who received an intestinal transplant.

This clone has just a few counts. The rearrangement links TRBV5-6 to TRBJ1-6; TRBD1 aligns across 7 bases. Germline CDR1 and CDR2: SGHDT and YYEEEE. The CDR3 spans 15 residues. Trimming at V came to 2 bases and at J to 6 bases, leaving 5 bases not matched to a gene. The CDR3 DNA reads as TGTGCCAGCAGCTTCGGTGGGACAGTTAATTCACCCCTCCACTTT. Translated: CASSFGGTVNSPLHF. The full variable domain, completed using reference TRBV5-6 and TRBJ1-6, is DAGVTQSPTHLIKTRGQQVTLRCSPKSGHDTVSWYQQALGQGPQFIFQYYEEEERQRGNFPDRFSGHQFPNYSSELNVNALLLGDSALYLCASSFGGTVNSPLHFGNGTRLTVT.

In its sample, this clone was seen once. V is TRBV19 and J is TRBJ2-3; 7 bases are a match to TRBD2. The CDR3 totals 14 residues. The ends lost 7 bases at V and 6 bases at J; junction bases unmatched: 10. Germline CDR1 is LNHDA and CDR2 is SQIVND (reference sequence). In nucleotides, the CDR3 is TGTGCCAGTACCAGGGCAGGGCGGGGGGATACGCAGTATTTT. It yields the protein CASTRAGRGDTQYF.

This chain uses TRBV11-1 with TRBJ1-3; maybe TRBD1 (5 bases). With 5 bases removed from V and 1 base from J, the gap between germline ends came to 15 bases. CDR3 length: 16 residues. Germline V gives CDR1 SGHAT, CDR2 FQDESV (reference sequence). In nucleotides, the CDR3 is TGTGCCAGCAGCGCAGACAGTAACGGGTCTGGAAACACCATATATTTT. It translates to CASSADSNGSGNTIYF.

This chain uses TRBV5-1 with TRBJ2-7; a possible D gene is TRBD1 (6 bases). Germline CDR1 SGHRS, CDR2 YFSETQ. V was clipped by 1 base and J by 0 bases, with 8 bases between them. The CDR3 extends over 14 amino acids. The CDR3 sequence is CASSLRDTSYEQYF. CDR3 in DNA: TGCGCCAGCAGCTTGAGGGACACCTCCTACGAGCAGTACTTC.

The chain combines TRBV7-9 with TRBJ2-5, with 8 bases aligning to TRBD1. Germline CDR1 is SEHNR and CDR2 is FQNEAQ (reference sequence). There are 15 residues in the CDR3. V lost 1 base and J lost 6; bases outside the gene matches: 7. The CDR3 spells CASSLVGTGGKTQYF. The DNA for the CDR3 is TGTGCCAGCAGCTTAGTGGGCACAGGGGGGAAGACCCAGTACTTC.

The chain links TRBV6-6 to TRBJ1-5, with TRBD1 identical over 7 bases. Germline values: CDR1 MNHNY, CDR2 SVGAGI (reference sequence). The CDR3 has 13 amino acids. J lost 3 bases, V lost 6 bases, and 2 bases had no gene match. The CDR3 bases are TGTGCCAGCAGGGACAGGACCAATCAGCCCCAGCATTTT. The encoded protein is CASRDRTNQPQHF.

The rearrangement links TRBV4-2 to TRBJ2-7; 8 bases are a match to TRBD2. This CDR3 is built from 15 residues. Trimming took 1 base from V and 4 from J; bases not matched to a gene: 6. Germline lookup yields CDR1 LGHNA and CDR2 YNFKEQ. The DNA of the CDR3 is TGTGCCAGCAGCCAAGGACTAGCGAATTCATACGAGCAGTACTTC. Its protein is CASSQGLANSYEQYF.

V usage is TRBV5-1 and J usage is TRBJ1-1; possibly TRBD1 for D (5 bases). The V gene lost 5 bases and the J gene lost 1 base, with 12 bases spanning the gap. The germline gives CDR1 SGHRS, CDR2 YFSETQ. The CDR3 covers 14 residues. CDR3 sequence reads: CASRAPGGNTEAFF. The CDR3 region has the DNA TGCGCCAGCAGGGCCCCCGGGGGGAACACTGAAGCTTTCTTT.

The rearrangement links TRBV7-3 to TRBJ2-1; D may be TRBD1 (5 bases). The CDR3 has 12 residues. V lost 5 bases to trimming and J lost 9 bases, with 11 bases between them. Germline V lookup: CDR1 SGHTA, CDR2 FQGTGA. The CDR3 is CASSPLRGEQFF. CDR3 in DNA: TGTGCCAGCAGCCCCCTTAGGGGTGAGCAGTTCTTC. The full variable domain, with the rest looked up from reference TRBV7-3 and TRBJ2-1, is GAGVSQTPSNKVTEKGKYVELRCDPISGHTALYWYRQSLGQGPEFLIYFQGTGAADDSGLPNDRFFAVRPEGSVSTLKIQRTERGDSAVYLCASSPLRGEQFFGPGTRLTVL.

The J gene is TRBJ2-3, the V gene TRBV5-4; 12 bases are shared with TRBD2. Germline lookup yields CDR1 SGHNT and CDR2 YYREEE (reference sequence). The CDR3 contains 16 residues. V lost 0 bases and J lost 4; bases outside the gene matches: 3. CDR3: CASSLAASGGADTQYF. The CDR3 DNA is TGTGCCAGCAGCTTGGCCGCTAGCGGGGGGGCAGATACGCAGTATTTT.

The J gene is TRBJ2-7, the V gene TRBV2; 9 bases match TRBD2. Per germline, CDR1 SNHLY and CDR2 FYNNEI. The CDR3 runs to 12 residues. The V and J ends lost 8 bases and 4 bases, in that order; junction bases with no gene match: 3. This CDR3 is CASGGGAYEQYF. DNA of the CDR3: TGTGCCAGCGGCGGGGGGGCTTACGAGCAGTACTTC. The whole variable domain, remainder taken from reference TRBV2 and TRBJ2-7, is EPEVTQTPSHQVTQMGQEVILRCVPISNHLYFYWYRQILGQKVEFLVSFYNNEISEKSEIFDDQFSVERPDGSNFTLKIRSTKLEDSAMYFCASGGGAYEQYFGPGTRLTVT.

V gene TRBV6-1 combines with J gene TRBJ1-1; D may be TRBD1 (5 bases). The CDR3 spans 12 residues. With 4 bases removed from V and 3 bases from J, the gap between germline ends came to 6 bases. Germline CDR1 MNHNS, CDR2 SASEGT. The CDR3 spells CASSVRDTEAFF. The CDR3 DNA reads as TGTGCCAGCAGTGTCAGGGACACTGAAGCTTTCTTT.

In nucleotides, the CDR3 is TGCGCCAGCAGTCCAACTAGGCCCACAGATACGCAGTATTTT. The encoded protein is CASSPTRPTDTQYF. The chain employs TRBV5-1 and TRBJ2-3; D might be TRBD2 (5 bases). Looked up from germline, CDR1 is SGHRS and CDR2 is YFSETQ. The ends were cut back, 5 bases at V and 2 bases at J, with 12 bases in the middle. CDR3 length equals 14 residues.

The rearrangement joins TRBV4-2 to TRBJ2-2; TRBD2 matches at 10 bases. Looked up from germline, CDR1 is LGHNA and CDR2 is YNFKEQ. J gave up 9 bases and V 1 base, and 11 bases lay outside the gene matches. The CDR3 is made up of 17 amino acids. The CDR3 DNA follows: TGTGCCAGCAGCCAAGCCACCCAGCGGGGGGGCCGTAGGGAGCTGTTTTTT. Its protein is CASSQATQRGGRRELFF.

The rearrangement joins TRBV4-2 to TRBJ2-3; the match to TRBD2 covers 11 bases. The CDR3 covers 16 residues. CDR1 and CDR2 (germline): LGHNA, YNFKEQ. J was trimmed by 4 bases and V by 1 base; bases with no gene match: 4. The CDR3 loop reads CASSQVLAGGPDTQYF. DNA of the CDR3: TGTGCCAGCAGCCAAGTCTTAGCGGGGGGGCCAGATACGCAGTATTTT.

The chain employs TRBV10-1 and TRBJ1-6; D remains ambiguous. Trimming shortened V by 0 bases and J by 11 bases, and 11 bases separated the two germline ends. The CDR3 spans 14 residues. The germline gives CDR1 WNHNN, CDR2 SYGVQD (reference sequence). In nucleotides, the CDR3 is TGCGCCAGCAGTGAGTCACCCACCGGGACACCCCTCCACTTT. Translation gives CASSESPTGTPLHF.

The genes are TRBV5-6 and TRBJ1-3, with TRBD1 matching 9 bases. This CDR3 region has 15 residues. The trim removed 2 bases at V and 6 bases at J, leaving 6 bases unmatched. Looked up from germline, CDR1 is SGHDT and CDR2 is YYEEEE. CDR3 sequence: CASSFKDRGINTIYF. Written as DNA, the CDR3 is TGTGCCAGCAGCTTTAAGGACAGGGGAATAAACACCATATATTTT. Looking up the rest from reference TRBV5-6 and TRBJ1-3 gives the full variable domain: DAGVTQSPTHLIKTRGQQVTLRCSPKSGHDTVSWYQQALGQGPQFIFQYYEEEERQRGNFPDRFSGHQFPNYSSELNVNALLLGDSALYLCASSFKDRGINTIYFGEGSWLTVV.

As for this clone: Other DNA sequences of this sample code for an identical CDR3. The chain carries TRBV7-3 and TRBJ1-1; possibly TRBD1 for D (5 bases). V was shortened by 3 bases and J by 1 base, with 6 bases between the two germline ends. Germline V CDR1 and CDR2: SGHTA, FQGTGA. This CDR3 contains 13 residues. The CDR3 here is CASSFQGNTEAFF. The CDR3, as DNA: TGTGCCAGCAGCTTTCAGGGGAACACTGAAGCTTTCTTT.

The chain recombines TRBV11-2 with TRBJ2-5; D is unclear. Germline V gene data show CDR1 as SGHAT and CDR2 as FQNNGV. Trimming cost V 1 base and J 2 bases, with 8 bases left between them. There are 14 residues in the CDR3. The CDR3 protein is CASSLVSPQETQYF. The CDR3 nucleotides are TGTGCCAGCAGCTTAGTGAGTCCTCAAGAGACCCAGTACTTC.